This T cell receptor beta chain was recovered during a study of CD8 T cells in ankylosing spondylitis. This CDR3 region has 15 residues. The germline V gene encodes CDR1 SGHRS and CDR2 YFSETQ. V lost 3 bases and J lost 3, with 13 bases in between. Each TCR beta library was made by quantitative 5'-RACE that incorporated molecular barcodes. From the 5' RACE reads, TCRdb called clonotypes with MiXCR, one entry per CDR3 protein. The table includes hundreds of thousands of distinct CDR3 sequences, about 26% detected once. Study-wide points: Disease-linked clones had a CD8+ phenotype and relatively low frequency in peripheral blood. Typical of ankylosing spondylitis blood, it appeared, was a TCR beta motif of roughly eight highly homologous variants.

This clonotype has just a few counts. Its antigen is unidentified. This receptor was obtained from a male donor with ankylosing spondylitis or in good health (not recorded which). Sequencing was carried out using blood, either unsorted or a sorted T cell fraction (not recorded which). This chain uses TRBV5-1 with TRBJ2-1; TRBD2 is a possible D gene (6 bases). The CDR3 coding sequence is TGCGCCAGCAGCTACGGGACTCCCGGCTACAATGAGCAGTTCTTC. Amino acid sequence: CASSYGTPGYNEQFF.